The next 15 T cell receptor beta chains were all read from a single sample in a study of blood T cell repertoires in COVID-19 (TCRdb year 2020). The method behind the library was the immunoSEQ multiplex PCR assay. Entries here come from immuneACCESS through TCRdb and include only in-frame sequences with V and J called. Some clones fail to appear in such tables; in the studies checked, an unresolved V gene covers under half of the shortfall, and the cause of the remainder is unknown. This sample is represented by fewer than 150,000 clones; around three quarters of them were singletons. Together, the top ten hold 5% to 7.5% of the sample. The sequencing input was peripheral blood. These receptor sequences come from a man aged 70 or older with acute or convalescent COVID-19.

The chain links TRBV19 to TRBJ2-1; D remains ambiguous. CDR1 LNHDA and CDR2 SQIVND come from the germline V gene (reference sequence). V lost 3 bases, J lost 7 bases, and 10 bases lay in between. The CDR3 is 13 amino acids. DNA for the CDR3: TGTGCCAGTAGTATTGGCAGGCTGAATGAGCAGTTCTTC. Encoded protein: CASSIGRLNEQFF. The whole variable domain, remainder taken from reference TRBV19 and TRBJ2-1, is DGGITQSPKYLFRKEGQNVTLSCEQNLNHDAMYWYRQDPGQGLRLIYYSQIVNDFQKGDIAEGYSVSREKKESFPLTVTSAQKNPTAFYLCASSIGRLNEQFFGPGTRLTVL.

This chain connects TRBV4-2 to TRBJ2-7; 9 positions match TRBD2. Germline V CDR1 and CDR2: LGHNA, YNFKEQ. The ends lost 6 bases at V and 2 bases at J; junction bases unmatched: 17. The CDR3 is made up of 18 amino acids. CDR3 sequence: CASSPTKASGTMAYEQYF. The CDR3 region has the DNA TGTGCCAGCAGTCCCACTAAGGCTAGCGGGACCATGGCCTACGAGCAGTACTTC.

This rearrangement joins TRBV5-1 to TRBJ2-7; weak D call: TRBD1 (5 bases). The V end lost 4 bases, the J end lost 6 bases, and 14 bases lay between the germline ends. Germline CDR1 is SGHRS and CDR2 is YFSETQ. This CDR3 comprises 13 residues. CDR3 region: CASSLRVLGEQYF. Here the CDR3 DNA reads TGCGCCAGCAGCCTCAGGGTTTTAGGCGAGCAGTACTTC.

This chain links TRBV11-1 with TRBJ2-3; 13 bases line up with TRBD2. Germline CDR1 SGHAT, CDR2 FQDESV (reference sequence). There are 15 residues in the CDR3. The trim removed 5 bases at V and 4 bases at J, leaving 3 bases unmatched. The CDR3 reads CASSQLAGGADTQYF. CDR3 nucleotide sequence: TGTGCCAGCAGCCAACTAGCGGGGGGGGCAGATACGCAGTATTTT.

This clone was observed once. The chain carries TRBV6-2 or TRBV6-3 and TRBJ2-3; no definite D call. The CDR3 sequence is 12 residues long. The V end was cut by 1 base, the J end by 10 bases, with 9 bases between. Germline lookup yields CDR1 MNHEY and CDR2 SVGEGT. Here the CDR3 reads CASSYYEESQYF. CDR3 nucleotide sequence: TGTGCCAGCAGTTACTACGAGGAATCGCAGTATTTT.

This chain connects TRBV24-1 to TRBJ2-2; D may be TRBD1 (5 bases). This CDR3 spans 18 amino acids. V shed 1 base and J shed 0 bases, with 14 bases lying between them. CDR1 is KGHDR, CDR2 SFDVKD, per germline. CDR3 sequence: CATSDFSTGNANTGELFF. In nucleotides, the CDR3 is TGTGCCACCAGTGATTTTTCCACAGGTAACGCGAACACCGGGGAGCTGTTTTTT.

The chain carries TRBV18 and TRBJ2-2; D uncertain. V was clipped by 4 bases and J by 3 bases, with 3 bases between them. The CDR3 has 12 amino acids. Germline CDR1 KGHSH, CDR2 LQKENI. CDR3 loop: CASSLYTGELFF. The CDR3 DNA reads as TGTGCCAGCTCACTCTACACCGGGGAGCTGTTTTTT.

In its sample, this clone is medium-sized. The chain combines TRBV27 with TRBJ2-1, with 14 positions matching TRBD2. The J segment lost 7 bases and the V segment lost 4 bases, leaving 3 bases of the junction unmatched. Per germline, CDR1 MNHEY and CDR2 SMNVEV (reference sequence). The length of the CDR3 is 15 residues. This chain's CDR3 is CASSSTSGRDNEQFF. CDR3 sequence (DNA): TGTGCCAGCAGTTCGACTAGCGGGAGGGATAATGAGCAGTTCTTC.

The V call is TRBV4-3, the J call TRBJ2-2, with a tentative D call TRBD1 (6 bases). CDR3 length equals 16 residues. CDR1 is LGHNA and CDR2 is YSLEER in the germline V gene. V lost 3 bases and J 5 bases, leaving 16 bases between the germline ends. This chain's CDR3 is CASSHERGGWTGELFF. CDR3 sequence (DNA): TGCGCCAGCAGCCATGAGAGAGGGGGTTGGACCGGGGAGCTGTTTTTT.

The CDR3 loop is CASSLVSVGLAGVFNEQFF. The CDR3 DNA reads as TGTGCCAGCAGCTTGGTGTCTGTTGGACTAGCGGGAGTGTTCAATGAGCAGTTCTTC. The chain links TRBV5-4 to TRBJ2-1; 13 nucleotides match TRBD2. CDR3 length: 19 amino acids. The V segment lost 0 bases and the J segment 6 bases; nucleotides outside the gene matches: 12. Germline V lookup: CDR1 SGHNT, CDR2 YYREEE (reference sequence).

V and J are TRBV7-2 and TRBJ1-1, with D possibly TRBD1 on 6 matching bases. Trimming removed 5 bases from V and 3 bases from J, with 10 bases in between. Germline CDR1 and CDR2: SGHTA and FQGNSA. The CDR3 covers 13 residues. The CDR3 region is CASSLTGYTEAFF. In DNA form, the CDR3 reads TGTGCCAGCAGCCTCACAGGGTACACTGAAGCTTTCTTT.

There are a few counts of this clone. This chain connects TRBV19 to TRBJ2-7, with TRBD2 matching over 13 bases. Germline CDR1 reads LNHDA; CDR2 reads SQIVND (reference sequence). V shed 6 bases and J 3 bases; nucleotides not matched to a gene: 2. This CDR3 contains 14 residues. CDR3 nucleotides: TGTGCCAGTAGACGGACTAGCGGGGGCTACGAGCAGTACTTC. The encoded protein is CASRRTSGGYEQYF.

The rearrangement joins TRBV7-9 to TRBJ2-3, with 11 bases lining up with TRBD2. CDR3 length: 18 residues. Germline V gene data show CDR1 as SEHNR and CDR2 as FQNEAQ (reference sequence). V shed 5 bases, J shed 0 bases, and the junction held 10 bases outside the gene matches. The CDR3 DNA reads as TGTGCCAGCAGCCAAGGGACTAGCGGACCCCCTAGCACAGATACGCAGTATTTT. Protein: CASSQGTSGPPSTDTQYF.

This clone has just one count. This chain joins TRBV2 and TRBJ1-2, with 12 positions matching TRBD1. Unmatched junction bases numbered 5, after V lost 7 bases and J lost 5 bases. The CDR3 spans 14 residues. Germline V gene data show CDR1 as SNHLY and CDR2 as FYNNEI. The CDR3 DNA follows: TGTGCCAGCAACCGGGACAGGGGGCAATATGGCTACACCTTC. It codes for CASNRDRGQYGYTF.

The count of this clone is one. The V gene is TRBV6-6, the J gene TRBJ2-7; 9 nucleotides line up with TRBD1. Germline assignment: CDR1 MNHNY and CDR2 SVGAGI (reference sequence). V was pared by 2 bases and J by 5 bases, with 7 bases of the junction left unmatched. The CDR3 loop spans 15 amino acids. In DNA form, the CDR3 reads TGTGCCAGCAGTTACAGGAATACAGGGGGCGACGAGCAGTACTTC. Translating gives CASSYRNTGGDEQYF.